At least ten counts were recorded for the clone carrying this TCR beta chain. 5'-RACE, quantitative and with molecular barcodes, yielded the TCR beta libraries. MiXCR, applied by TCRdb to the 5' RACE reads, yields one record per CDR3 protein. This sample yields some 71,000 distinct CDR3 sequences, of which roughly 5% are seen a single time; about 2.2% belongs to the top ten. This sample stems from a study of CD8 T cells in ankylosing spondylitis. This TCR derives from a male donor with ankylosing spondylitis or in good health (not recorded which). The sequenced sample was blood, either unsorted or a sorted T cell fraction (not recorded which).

CDR3 sequence reads: CASSPPGQGIRNTEAFF. In nucleotides, the CDR3 is TGTGCCAGCTCACCTCCGGGACAGGGGATTCGGAACACTGAAGCTTTCTTT. This chain connects TRBV18 to TRBJ1-1, with 10 positions matching TRBD1. The germline V gene encodes CDR1 KGHSH and CDR2 LQKENI. The length of the CDR3 is 17 residues. The V gene end was trimmed by 3 bases and the J gene end by 1 base; junction bases not matched to a gene: 8.